A single sample gave rise to the 20 T cell receptor beta chains below, sequenced in a study of blood T cell repertoires in COVID-19. Clones were read by immunoSEQ multiplex PCR, and TCRdb kept only the in-frame ones, dropping some. This sample yields some 210,000 clones, of which 75% to 90% are seen a single time; about 6.3% belongs to the top ten. The sequenced sample was peripheral blood. The receptors stem from a man in his fifties or sixties who had recovered from COVID-19.

The chain is built from TRBV12-3 or TRBV12-4 and TRBJ1-1; TRBD1 agrees at 7 bases. Trimming cost V 1 base and J 4 bases; bases outside gene matches: 0. This CDR3 region has 13 residues. The CDR3 DNA follows: TGTGCCAGCAGTTTAGGACAGGGCACTGAAGCTTTCTTT. Its protein is CASSLGQGTEAFF.

The sample holds one count of this clone. V and J are TRBV6-5 and TRBJ2-7; 12 bases are a match to TRBD2. The CDR3 loop spans 15 amino acids. Germline trimming cut 5 bases from V and 7 bases from J; bases unmatched to any gene: 9. Germline V lookup: CDR1 MNHEY, CDR2 SVGAGI. CDR3 sequence: CASSRGLAGTREQYF. The CDR3, as DNA: TGTGCCAGCAGTCGTGGACTAGCGGGGACAAGAGAGCAGTACTTC.

The rearrangement uses TRBV6-5 and TRBJ2-4, with TRBD2 matching 7 bases. This CDR3 spans 12 amino acids. V lost 7 bases to trimming and J lost 7 bases; unmatched junction nucleotides: 4. The germline V gene has CDR1 MNHEY and CDR2 SVGAGI. CDR3 DNA: TGTGCCAGCACCCTCGGGGGGAACATTCAGTACTTC. Its translation is CASTLGGNIQYF.

The chain combines TRBV6-2 or TRBV6-3 with TRBJ1-1; perhaps TRBD1 as D (5 bases). CDR1 MNHEY and CDR2 SVGEGT come from the germline V gene. V shed 5 bases and J shed 4 bases, with 20 bases lying between them. This CDR3 contains 16 residues. The CDR3 DNA sequence: TGTGCCAGCAGTCGCGGACACTCGACGACGGGCACTGAAGCTTTCTTT. As protein: CASSRGHSTTGTEAFF.

This clone was recorded only once. The chain carries TRBV6-4 and TRBJ1-1, with D unresolved. Germline values: CDR1 MRHNA, CDR2 SNTAGT. There are 16 residues in the CDR3. Trimming cost V 4 bases and J 1 base, with 16 bases left between them. CDR3 in amino acids: CASSGGRARSNTEAFF. CDR3 nucleotides: TGTGCCAGCAGTGGAGGGAGGGCCAGATCGAACACTGAAGCTTTCTTT.

This sequence joins TRBV7-9 and TRBJ2-2; possible D gene TRBD1, 5 bases. Germline V gene data show CDR1 as SEHNR and CDR2 as FQNEAQ (reference sequence). The CDR3 runs 14 residues. V dropped 8 bases and J dropped 1 base, with 11 bases sitting between them. The DNA of the CDR3 is TGTGCCAGCCGCCGAGGACAGAACACCGGGGAGCTGTTTTTT. Residues: CASRRGQNTGELFF.

A single count supports this clone. The CDR3: CASSLETGTGELFF. The CDR3 DNA reads as TGCGCCAGCAGCTTGGAGACAGGAACCGGGGAGCTGTTTTTT. The chain uses TRBV5-1 and TRBJ2-2; TRBD1 might be the D (6 bases). The germline gives CDR1 SGHRS, CDR2 YFSETQ. V lost 0 bases and J 5 bases, leaving 8 bases between the germline ends. The CDR3 is 14 residues long. The entire variable domain, with the rest obtained from reference TRBV5-1 and TRBJ2-2, is as follows: KAGVTQTPRYLIKTRGQQVTLSCSPISGHRSVSWYQQTPGQGLQFLFEYFSETQRNKGNFPGRFSGRQFSNSRSEMNVSTLELGDSALYLCASSLETGTGELFFGEGSRLTVL.

The rearrangement uses TRBV9 and TRBJ1-6; D is possibly TRBD1 (6 bases). CDR3 length: 16 amino acids. Germline V gene lookup returns CDR1 SGDLS and CDR2 YYNGEE. The V gene lost 3 bases and the J gene lost 1 base, with 11 bases spanning the gap. CDR3 residues: CASSGRGTSYNSPLHF. The CDR3 DNA sequence: TGTGCCAGCAGCGGGCGGGGGACATCCTATAATTCACCCCTCCACTTT.

The chain is built from TRBV7-2 and TRBJ2-1; 7 positions match TRBD1. J lost 11 bases, V lost 5 bases, and 15 bases had no gene match. The CDR3 spans 15 residues. The germline V gene has CDR1 SGHTA and CDR2 FQGNSA. This chain's CDR3 is CASSQGQPVKRKQFF. CDR3 nucleotides: TGTGCCAGCAGCCAGGGACAGCCCGTTAAAAGGAAGCAGTTCTTC.

This clone occurred once. The chain recombines TRBV12-3 or TRBV12-4 with TRBJ1-1; 7 positions agree with TRBD1. The CDR3 loop spans 13 amino acids. Germline trimming cut 6 bases from V and 7 bases from J; bases unmatched to any gene: 8. In nucleotides, the CDR3 is TGTGCCAGCAGGTATGGGACAGTGGTTGAAGCTTTCTTT. Its translation is CASRYGTVVEAFF.

This sequence joins TRBV4-3 and TRBJ1-2, with a weak D call TRBD1 (6 bases). The CDR3 sequence is 15 residues long. V dropped 1 base and J dropped 6 bases, with 15 bases sitting between them. CDR1 LGHNA and CDR2 YSLEER come from the germline V gene. The chain's CDR3 is CASSQVVRGGHGYTF. The CDR3 DNA reads as TGCGCCAGCAGCCAAGTCGTCCGCGGGGGCCATGGCTACACCTTC.

The chain has TRBV19 and TRBJ1-5, with D perhaps matching TRBD1 (5 bases). The CDR3 totals 12 residues. Germline-derived CDR1 and CDR2 are LNHDA and SQIVND (reference sequence). Trimming stripped 8 bases from V and 4 bases from J, with 9 bases between. The CDR3 nucleotides are TGTGCCAGTTCGGCAGGGAATCAGCCCCAGCATTTT. Translation gives CASSAGNQPQHF.

This sequence joins TRBV5-5 and TRBJ1-4; D possibly corresponds to TRBD1 (5 bases). In germline, CDR1 is SGHKS, CDR2 YYEKEE (reference sequence). V was clipped by 0 bases and J by 4 bases, with 10 bases between them. The CDR3 is made up of 15 amino acids. CDR3 region: CASSLVQGNNEKLFF. The DNA for the CDR3 is TGTGCCAGCAGCTTGGTTCAGGGAAATAATGAAAAACTGTTTTTT.

The V and J genes are TRBV6-5 and TRBJ2-5, with 8 bases matching TRBD1. The germline V gene has CDR1 MNHEY and CDR2 SVGAGI. The CDR3 covers 14 residues. V trimming: 6 bases; J trimming: 3 bases; junction bases outside the gene matches: 6. In DNA, the CDR3 is TGTGCCAGCAGGCGGGACAGGAGGGAAGAGACCCAGTACTTC. Translating gives CASRRDRREETQYF.

The rearrangement uses TRBV19 and TRBJ1-5, with D uncertain. From germline, CDR1 is LNHDA and CDR2 SQIVND (reference sequence). Trimming took 5 bases from V and 0 from J, leaving 11 bases between them. The CDR3 totals 15 residues. CDR3 sequence (DNA): TGTGCCAGTAGTGTGACACATTATAGCAATCAGCCCCAGCATTTT. It specifies CASSVTHYSNQPQHF.

The chain combines TRBV5-1 with TRBJ1-1, with 7 bases matching TRBD1. V shed 4 bases, J shed 1 base, and the junction held 7 bases outside the gene matches. The CDR3 spans 15 residues. Per germline, CDR1 SGHRS and CDR2 YFSETQ. For the CDR3, the DNA is TGCGCCAGCAGCAGAGGGACAGTTACGAACACTGAAGCTTTCTTT. Translated: CASSRGTVTNTEAFF.

In DNA form, the CDR3 reads TGTGCCAGCCAACTAGCGGGATCCACCGGGGAGCTGTTTTTT. Protein: CASQLAGSTGELFF. The chain recombines TRBV5-5 with TRBJ2-2, with 10 nucleotides matching TRBD2. CDR1 and CDR2 (germline): SGHKS, YYEKEE (reference sequence). The V gene end was trimmed by 7 bases and the J gene end by 4 bases; junction bases not matched to a gene: 4. CDR3 size: 14 residues.

V and J are TRBV11-1 and TRBJ1-6, with D maybe TRBD1 (6 bases). CDR1 and CDR2 from the germline V gene are SGHAT and FQDESV (reference sequence). This CDR3 is 14 amino acids long. Trimming removed 4 bases at V and 8 bases at J, with 12 bases between. The CDR3 DNA follows: TGTGCCAGCAGCTCGACAGGAGGAGATTCACCCCTCCACTTT. This gives the protein CASSSTGGDSPLHF.

The V and J genes are TRBV4-1 and TRBJ1-4; D unclear. Deletions cut 0 bases from V and 7 bases from J, with 12 bases between. The CDR3 contains 15 residues. Per germline, CDR1 MGHRA and CDR2 YSYEKL. CDR3 protein: CASSQEGGRSEKLFF. The CDR3 DNA reads as TGCGCCAGCAGCCAAGAAGGTGGGCGCTCTGAAAAACTGTTTTTT.

The V gene is TRBV24-1, the J gene TRBJ1-2; D is unresolved. The CDR3 covers 13 residues. Trimming cost V 7 bases and J 1 base, with 9 bases left between them. CDR1 is KGHDR and CDR2 is SFDVKD in the germline V gene. CDR3 sequence: CATRGSNNYGYTF. The DNA of the CDR3 is TGTGCCACCAGGGGCAGCAATAACTATGGCTACACCTTC.